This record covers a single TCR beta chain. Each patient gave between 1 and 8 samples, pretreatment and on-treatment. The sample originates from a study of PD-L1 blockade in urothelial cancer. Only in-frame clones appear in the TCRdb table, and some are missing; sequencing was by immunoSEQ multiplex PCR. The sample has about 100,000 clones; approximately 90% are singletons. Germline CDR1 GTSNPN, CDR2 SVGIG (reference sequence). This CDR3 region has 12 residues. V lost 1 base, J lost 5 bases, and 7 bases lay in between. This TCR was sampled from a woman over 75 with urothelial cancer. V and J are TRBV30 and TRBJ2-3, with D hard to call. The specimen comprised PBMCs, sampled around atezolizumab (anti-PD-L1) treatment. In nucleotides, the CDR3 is TGTGCCTGGAGTGGGCGAGGAGATACGCAGTATTTT. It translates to CAWSGRGDTQYF.